The next 10 T cell receptor beta chains were all read from a single sample in a study of blood T cell repertoires in COVID-19. TCRdb's copy holds only in-frame clones and misses some; the assay was immunoSEQ multiplex PCR. The table includes roughly 200,000 clones, 83% detected once. The specimen was PBMCs or T cells enriched from blood (not recorded which). Every receptor here comes from a woman aged 45-65 years who had been exposed to COVID-19.

The V and J genes are TRBV9 and TRBJ2-1, with D perhaps matching TRBD2 (5 bases). Trimming removed 0 bases at V and 10 bases at J, with 11 bases between. The CDR3 runs 13 residues. The germline V gene encodes CDR1 SGDLS and CDR2 YYNGEE. DNA of the CDR3: TGTGCCAGCAGCGTAGGGTCACCGGGGGAGCAGTTCTTC. Translation gives CASSVGSPGEQFF.

The gene calls are TRBV27 and TRBJ2-5; 10 nucleotides line up with TRBD1. V gave up 2 bases and J gave up 4 bases; unmatched junction bases: 1. Germline loops: CDR1 MNHEY, CDR2 SMNVEV (reference sequence). The CDR3 runs 14 residues. The CDR3 loop is CASSLDRGRETQYF. DNA of the CDR3: TGTGCCAGCAGTTTAGACAGGGGGCGAGAGACCCAGTACTTC.

This clone was observed a single time. This sequence joins TRBV4-3 and TRBJ2-3; D gene unclear. Trimming took 4 bases from V and 4 from J, leaving 15 bases between them. CDR1 is LGHNA and CDR2 is YSLEER in the germline V gene. The CDR3 runs to 15 residues. This chain's CDR3 is CASSPAGSKADTQYF. The CDR3 nucleotides are TGCGCCAGCAGCCCAGCCGGGTCGAAAGCAGATACGCAGTATTTT.

This chain uses TRBV5-1 with TRBJ1-2; the D gene is possibly TRBD1 (5 bases). Trimming removed 5 bases from V and 5 bases from J, with 19 bases in between. Germline V CDR1 and CDR2: SGHRS, YFSETQ. The CDR3 loop spans 15 amino acids. The CDR3: CASSQVVGGSYGYTF. DNA for the CDR3: TGCGCCAGCAGTCAGGTCGTGGGGGGGTCTTATGGCTACACCTTC.

The CDR3 DNA is TGCGCCAGCAGCCCTGTGCCAGCCGGGGAGCTGTTTTTT. This translates into CASSPVPAGELFF. This chain connects TRBV5-1 to TRBJ2-2; D is uncertain. Trimming removed 4 bases from V and 6 bases from J, with 10 bases in between. This CDR3 spans 13 amino acids. Per germline, CDR1 SGHRS and CDR2 YFSETQ.

The CDR3 DNA reads as TGCGCCAGCAGCCATTTCTTTTCAGGGGCTAATGAAAAACTGTTTTTT. Protein: CASSHFFSGANEKLFF. The genes are TRBV4-3 and TRBJ1-4; TRBD1 might be the D (6 bases). From germline, CDR1 is LGHNA and CDR2 YSLEER. Trimming cost V 3 bases and J 3 bases, with 14 bases left between them. The CDR3 is 16 amino acids.

The rearrangement uses TRBV6-6 and TRBJ1-5; D gene ambiguous. The CDR3 loop spans 14 amino acids. CDR1 and CDR2 (germline): MNHNY, SVGAGI (reference sequence). V was cut by 8 bases and J by 1 base, with 12 bases left in between. The CDR3 region has the DNA TGTGCCAGCGGCCCCCATTTCAGCAATCAGCCCCAGCATTTT. It encodes CASGPHFSNQPQHF.

The chain carries TRBV11-1 and TRBJ1-2, with D perhaps TRBD1 (5 bases). Trimming stripped 1 base from V and 6 bases from J, with 6 bases between. Germline values: CDR1 SGHAT, CDR2 FQDESV (reference sequence). This CDR3 contains 12 residues. This CDR3 reads CASSLEGNGYTF. DNA of the CDR3: TGTGCCAGCAGCTTAGAGGGGAATGGCTACACCTTC.

This rearrangement joins TRBV18 to TRBJ2-5, with 9 bases fitting TRBD1. CDR1 is KGHSH and CDR2 is LQKENI in the germline V gene. This CDR3 is built from 14 residues. The V gene end was trimmed by 2 bases and the J gene end by 5 bases; junction bases not matched to a gene: 3. CDR3 residues: CASSPGDRVETQYF. CDR3 sequence (DNA): TGTGCCAGCTCACCAGGGGACAGGGTGGAGACCCAGTACTTC.

The chain carries TRBV30 and TRBJ1-1; tentatively, D is TRBD1 (5 bases). Germline V gene sequence: CDR1 GTSNPN, CDR2 SVGIG (reference sequence). The V gene lost 3 bases and the J gene lost 0 bases, with 8 bases spanning the gap. The CDR3 loop spans 13 amino acids. Here the CDR3 DNA reads TGTGCCTGGAGGGGGCAATTGAACACTGAAGCTTTCTTT. It translates to CAWRGQLNTEAFF.